This T cell receptor beta chain was sequenced during a study of early T cells in non-severe SARS-CoV-2 infection. Whole-study context: Investigators sequenced bulk RNA drawn from unsorted whole blood, and chains remained unpaired. Notes on the study in general: The matching step, a VDJdb search, favored anti-spike CD8 responses and missed private and CD4 specificities.

On this clonotype: Its antigen is unknown.

As part of library construction, unique molecular identifiers were attached to individual cDNA molecules. MiXCR, applied by TCRdb to the 5' RACE reads, yields one record per CDR3 protein. The sample holds 60,000 or so distinct CDR3 sequences, roughly a tenth seen once. Trimming removed 0 bases from V and 6 bases from J, with 11 bases in between. From germline, CDR1 is GTSNPN and CDR2 SVGIG (reference sequence). This CDR3 region has 13 residues. This sequence was found in an adult who was a healthcare worker with PCR-confirmed SARS-CoV-2 infection or an uninfected control (not recorded which). The sample comprised whole blood. J is TRBJ2-5 and V is TRBV30; unclear D gene. CDR3 loop: CAWSVLGSKTQYF. In DNA, the CDR3 is TGTGCCTGGAGTGTACTCGGATCGAAGACCCAGTACTTC.